This TCR beta chain was identified during a study of blood T cells in healthy people across ages. Notes on the study in general: Naive CD4+ cells and diversity were both higher in long-lived donors than in aged donors. Donor CMV status, an unknown factor, possibly confounded changes in expanded clonotypes.

Germline V gene data show CDR1 as SGHTA and CDR2 as FQGNSA. The CDR3 is 12 residues long. Trimming took off 0 bases at V and 12 bases at J, with 9 bases between the two ends. With a J-beta primer mix and a sample-barcoded 5' primer, a second PCR ran about 7 to 12 cycles. TCRdb reanalysed the 5' RACE reads using MiXCR and keeps one entry per CDR3 protein. Of 730,000 or so distinct CDR3 sequences in the sample, roughly 45% were seen once. As for this clonotype: The antigen is unknown.

Samples each had at least 5 micrograms of total RNA extracted. The receptor was isolated from a woman aged 60-75 years in good health. Sequencing was carried out using blood. This chain uses TRBV7-2 with TRBJ2-1; D gene uncertain. This chain's CDR3 is CASSLALGGQFF. CDR3 nucleotides: TGTGCCAGCAGCTTAGCGCTTGGTGGGCAGTTCTTC.